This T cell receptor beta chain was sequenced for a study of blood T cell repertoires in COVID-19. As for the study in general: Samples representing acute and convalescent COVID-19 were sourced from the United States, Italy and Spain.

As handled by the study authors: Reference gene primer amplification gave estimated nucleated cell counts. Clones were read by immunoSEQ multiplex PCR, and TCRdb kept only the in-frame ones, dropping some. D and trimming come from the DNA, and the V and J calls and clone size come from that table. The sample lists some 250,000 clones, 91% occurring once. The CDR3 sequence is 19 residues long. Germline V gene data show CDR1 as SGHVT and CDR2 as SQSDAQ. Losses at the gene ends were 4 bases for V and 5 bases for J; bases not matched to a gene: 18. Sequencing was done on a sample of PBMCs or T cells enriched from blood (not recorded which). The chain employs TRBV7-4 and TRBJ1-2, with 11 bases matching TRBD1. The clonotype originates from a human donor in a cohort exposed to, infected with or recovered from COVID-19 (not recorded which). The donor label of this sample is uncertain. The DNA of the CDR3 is TGTGCCAGCAGCTCAAGGACTTGGACAGGGGGCGCGAGGGGATATGGCTACACCTTC. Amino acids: CASSSRTWTGGARGYGYTF.